This TCR beta chain came from a study of CD8+ T cells in alopecia areata. Overall study context: The percentage of affected scalp area served as the score of severity for treated patients.

Details on this clone: The antigen is undetermined.

TCR sequencing used cDNA made by reverse transcription of extracted RNA. TCRdb's table, derived via immunoSEQ multiplex PCR, lists solely in-frame clones and lacks some. The table shows about 220,000 clones, with under 60% occurring only once. Treatment meaning: oral pan-JAK inhibitor, 5-10 mg twice daily. Patients with alopecia areata provided lesional scalp punch biopsies as well as peripheral blood. Study-level findings and limits: Compared with normal scalp, lesional scalp had higher clonality and more expanded CD8+ clones. A great number of expanded lesional clones endured in scalp and blood during tofacitinib.

This CDR3 region has 14 residues. V lost 0 bases to trimming and J lost 0 bases, with 6 bases between them. The germline V gene encodes CDR1 SGDLS and CDR2 YYNGEE. Material: CD4+ T cells sorted from blood, obtained at week 4, from a patient treated with tofacitinib. J is TRBJ1-1 and V is TRBV9; D is ambiguous. This clonotype was obtained from a human donor with alopecia areata. The CDR3 DNA reads TGTGCCAGCAGCGTAGGCGACATGAACACTGAAGCTTTCTTT. Residues: CASSVGDMNTEAFF. Combining the CDR3 with reference TRBV9 and TRBJ1-1 gives the whole variable domain DSGVTQTPKHLITATGQRVTLRCSPRSGDLSVYWYQQSLDQGLQFLIQYYNGEERAKGNILERFSAQQFPDLHSELNLSSLELGDSALYFCASSVGDMNTEAFFGQGTRLTVV.